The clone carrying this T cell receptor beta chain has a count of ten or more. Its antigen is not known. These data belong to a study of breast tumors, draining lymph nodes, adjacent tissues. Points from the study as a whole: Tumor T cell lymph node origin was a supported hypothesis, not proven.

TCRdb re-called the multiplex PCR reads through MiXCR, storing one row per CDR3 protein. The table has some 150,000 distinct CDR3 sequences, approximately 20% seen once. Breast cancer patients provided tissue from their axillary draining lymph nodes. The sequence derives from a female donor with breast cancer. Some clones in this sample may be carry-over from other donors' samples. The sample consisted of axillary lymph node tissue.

The CDR3 loop is CASSNSGANVLTF. The CDR3 nucleotides read TGTGCCAGCAGCAACTCTGGGGCCAACGTCCTGACTTTC. This chain connects TRBV14 to TRBJ2-6; D is unresolved. The V gene lost 5 bases and the J gene lost 0 bases, with 2 bases spanning the gap. The CDR3 is made up of 13 amino acids. Per the germline V gene, CDR1 is SGHDN and CDR2 is FVKESK.